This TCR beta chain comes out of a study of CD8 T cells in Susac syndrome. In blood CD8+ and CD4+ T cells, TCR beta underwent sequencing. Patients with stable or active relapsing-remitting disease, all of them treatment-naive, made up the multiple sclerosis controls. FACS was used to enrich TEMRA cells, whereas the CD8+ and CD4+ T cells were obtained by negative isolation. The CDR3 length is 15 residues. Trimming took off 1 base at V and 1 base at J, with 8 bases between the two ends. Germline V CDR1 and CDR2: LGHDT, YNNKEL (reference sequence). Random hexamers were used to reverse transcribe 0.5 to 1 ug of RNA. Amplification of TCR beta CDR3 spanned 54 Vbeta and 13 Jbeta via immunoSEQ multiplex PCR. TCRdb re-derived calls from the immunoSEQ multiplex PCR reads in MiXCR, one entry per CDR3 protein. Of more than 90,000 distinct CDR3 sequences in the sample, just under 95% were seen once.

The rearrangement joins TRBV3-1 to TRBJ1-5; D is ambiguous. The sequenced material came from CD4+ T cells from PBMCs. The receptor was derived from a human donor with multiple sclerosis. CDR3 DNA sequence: TGTGCCAGCAGCCAAGCAGTAGGAAGCAATCAGCCCCAGCATTTT. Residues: CASSQAVGSNQPQHF. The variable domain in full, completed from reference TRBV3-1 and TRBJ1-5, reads DTAVSQTPKYLVTQMGNDKSIKCEQNLGHDTMYWYKQDSKKFLKIMFSYNNKELIINETVPNRFSPKSPDKAHLNLHINSLELGDSAVYFCASSQAVGSNQPQHFGDGTRLSIL.